The 9 T cell receptor beta chains below all came from one sample that was sequenced in a study of early T cells in non-severe SARS-CoV-2 infection. MiXCR, applied by TCRdb to the 5' RACE reads, yields one record per CDR3 protein. The sample lists roughly 88,000 distinct CDR3 sequences; around 15% were seen once. The sequenced sample consisted of whole blood. The receptor source for this set is an adult who was a healthcare worker with PCR-confirmed SARS-CoV-2 infection or an uninfected control (not recorded which).

The sample holds a few counts of this clonotype. The genes are TRBV24-1 and TRBJ1-4; D is ambiguous. The V and J ends lost 2 bases and 8 bases respectively, with 5 bases between them. CDR1 is KGHDR and CDR2 is SFDVKD in the germline V gene. The CDR3 is 12 amino acids. CDR3 sequence: CATSDWEEKLFF. In DNA form, the CDR3 reads TGTGCCACCAGTGATTGGGAGGAAAAACTGTTTTTT.

V usage is TRBV19 and J usage is TRBJ2-1; 11 bases match TRBD2. Germline CDR1 is LNHDA and CDR2 is SQIVND (reference sequence). The CDR3 has 19 residues. The V and J ends lost 6 bases and 2 bases, in that order; junction bases with no gene match: 15. For the CDR3, the DNA is TGTGCCAGTAGCGAGCGCAGGCGAATTAGCGGGGGGGCCTACAATGAGCAGTTCTTC. It yields the protein CASSERRRISGGAYNEQFF.

There are a few counts of this clonotype. V and J are TRBV21-1 and TRBJ1-5. TRBV21-1 is labeled a pseudogene. The length of the CDR3 is 14 residues. Here the CDR3 reads CASTGVGSNQPQHF. Here the CDR3 DNA reads TGTGCCAGCACGGGAGTGGGAAGCAATCAGCCCCAGCATTTT.

This clonotype was seen many times. V and J are TRBV6-5 and TRBJ2-7; no firm D call. Germline V gene sequence: CDR1 MNHEY, CDR2 SVGAGI. Trimming left V 2 bases short and J 3 bases short, with 8 bases between. The CDR3 spans 13 residues. CDR3 in amino acids: CASSYGQSYEQYF. The CDR3, as DNA: TGTGCCAGCAGTTACGGGCAGAGCTACGAGCAGTACTTC.

The CDR3 sequence: CASSHPRDRGLLEAFF. For the CDR3, the DNA is TGTGCCAGCAGCCACCCCCGGGACAGGGGGCTTCTCGAAGCTTTCTTT. The V and J genes are TRBV3-1 and TRBJ1-1, with TRBD1 identical over 12 bases. Trimming at V came to 3 bases and at J to 8 bases, leaving 10 bases not matched to a gene. The CDR3 totals 16 residues. The V gene's germline CDR1 is LGHDT and CDR2 YNNKEL (reference sequence).

This clonotype has a count of ten or more. V gene TRBV9 combines with J gene TRBJ1-2; no reliable D call. This CDR3 is built from 14 residues. The V and J ends lost 4 bases and 4 bases respectively, with 14 bases between them. Germline CDR1 is SGDLS and CDR2 is YYNGEE. CDR3 sequence reads: CASSTQTFGYGYTF. CDR3 DNA sequence: TGTGCCAGCAGCACCCAGACATTCGGCTATGGCTACACCTTC. The variable domain in full, with the rest retrieved from reference TRBV9 and TRBJ1-2, is DSGVTQTPKHLITATGQRVTLRCSPRSGDLSVYWYQQSLDQGLQFLIQYYNGEERAKGNILERFSAQQFPDLHSELNLSSLELGDSALYFCASSTQTFGYGYTFGSGTRLTVV.

This clonotype occurred a few times. V and J are TRBV7-2 and TRBJ1-1; D unresolved. CDR3 length: 17 residues. Per germline, CDR1 SGHTA and CDR2 FQGNSA. V lost 2 bases, J lost 5 bases, and 21 bases lay in between. The chain's CDR3 is CASSLRWMRALKTEAFF. Written as DNA, the CDR3 is TGTGCCAGCAGCTTAAGGTGGATGAGGGCGCTTAAAACTGAAGCTTTCTTT. The complete variable domain, with remaining parts taken from reference TRBV7-2 and TRBJ1-1, reads GAGVSQSPSNKVTEKGKDVELRCDPISGHTALYWYRQSLGQGLEFLIYFQGNSAPDKSGLPSDRFSAERTGGSVSTLTIQRTQQEDSAVYLCASSLRWMRALKTEAFFGQGTRLTVV.

This clonotype was observed a handful of times. The V gene is TRBV4-1, the J gene TRBJ1-6, with D unresolved. Germline V gene sequence: CDR1 MGHRA, CDR2 YSYEKL. V was cut by 5 bases and J by 5 bases, with 13 bases left in between. This CDR3 is 15 amino acids long. As DNA, the CDR3 is TGCGCCAGCAGCGTCAGGAGGTCGGATAATTCACCCCTCCACTTT. This gives the protein CASSVRRSDNSPLHF.

This clonotype was observed a few times. The chain has TRBV7-9 and TRBJ1-1; D uncertain. Germline CDR1 SEHNR, CDR2 FQNEAQ (reference sequence). Trimming shortened V by 1 base and J by 0 bases, and 6 bases separated the two germline ends. The CDR3 covers 14 residues. CDR3 in amino acids: CASSLVKLNTEAFF. The DNA for the CDR3 is TGTGCCAGCAGCTTAGTCAAATTGAACACTGAAGCTTTCTTT.